The rows below give T cell receptor beta chains drawn from one sample of a study of lung T cells in sarcoidosis with Löfgren's syndrome. TCRdb re-called the reads with MiXCR, one entry per CDR3 protein. The top ten hold less than 8.5% of the sample, which has more than 8,500 distinct CDR3 sequences, 20% seen once. Sequencing used CD4+ T cells from bronchoalveolar lavage. These receptors were collected from a human donor with sarcoidosis (Löfgren's syndrome or another form), or a control subject (not recorded which). CDR3s leave out the opening cysteine and the closing phenylalanine or tryptophan. The order of the fields is CDR3 protein, J gene, V gene.

CDR3aa: ASSLGDLQGASGYT
j_gene: TRBJ1-2
v_gene: TRBV7-2

CDR3aa: ASSPGRGGVNEQF
j_gene: TRBJ2-1
v_gene: TRBV7-3

CDR3aa: ASSLEEGARPSYEQY
j_gene: TRBJ2-7
v_gene: TRBV5-8

CDR3aa: SAVQGARADTQY
j_gene: TRBJ2-3
v_gene: TRBV20-1

CDR3aa: ASRVTSGGISSYEQY
j_gene: TRBJ2-7
v_gene: TRBV6-1

CDR3aa: ASSPPGGQIPNTEAF
j_gene: TRBJ1-1
v_gene: TRBV18

CDR3aa: ASRPGTANRLNQPQH
j_gene: TRBJ1-5
v_gene: TRBV28

CDR3aa: ASSFDSLKTQY
j_gene: TRBJ2-5
v_gene: TRBV11-3

CDR3aa: ASSLERGGGTYEQC
j_gene: TRBJ2-7
v_gene: TRBV11-3

CDR3aa: ASSLDLGGGTEAF
j_gene: TRBJ1-1
v_gene: TRBV7-2

CDR3aa: ASSPRGGSYEQY
j_gene: TRBJ2-7
v_gene: TRBV18

CDR3aa: ASSLRDWGQGSNQPQH
j_gene: TRBJ1-5
v_gene: TRBV28

CDR3aa: ASSLIAGGRTNIQY
j_gene: TRBJ2-4
v_gene: TRBV7-2

CDR3aa: ASSLVGTVETQY
j_gene: TRBJ2-5
v_gene: TRBV7-2

CDR3aa: ASGLGLPSYNEQF
j_gene: TRBJ2-1
v_gene: TRBV7-2

CDR3aa: ASWRGNTGELF
j_gene: TRBJ2-2
v_gene: TRBV6-1

CDR3aa: ASSQGTRDGEQF
j_gene: TRBJ2-1
v_gene: TRBV4-1

CDR3aa: ASRGRDTPGNTIY
j_gene: TRBJ1-3
v_gene: TRBV28

CDR3aa: SVAEWGSNTEAF
j_gene: TRBJ1-1
v_gene: TRBV29-1

CDR3aa: AGSPLGGNSYNEQF
j_gene: TRBJ2-1
v_gene: TRBV5-1

CDR3aa: AGSATGMNTEAS
j_gene: TRBJ1-1
v_gene: TRBV6-6

CDR3aa: ASSIRGIGSYEQY
j_gene: TRBJ2-7
v_gene: TRBV19

CDR3aa: SARDPIRWATKNTEAF
j_gene: TRBJ1-1
v_gene: TRBV20-1

CDR3aa: ASSLVFPSETQY
j_gene: TRBJ2-5
v_gene: TRBV28

CDR3aa: ATSSVLAGLTDTQY
j_gene: TRBJ2-3
v_gene: TRBV15

CDR3aa: ASSVRFPRGASTGTQY
j_gene: TRBJ2-3
v_gene: TRBV4-1

CDR3aa: ASSPSRATGELF
j_gene: TRBJ2-2
v_gene: TRBV19

CDR3aa: ASSHGGTEAF
j_gene: TRBJ1-1
v_gene: TRBV6-5

CDR3aa: ASGTGGVDEQF
j_gene: TRBJ2-1
v_gene: TRBV5-1

CDR3aa: ASSLAIGSTDTQY
j_gene: TRBJ2-3
v_gene: TRBV5-1

CDR3aa: ASSRQGSSYNEQF
j_gene: TRBJ2-1
v_gene: TRBV6-1

CDR3aa: ASSPTGRPYEQY
j_gene: TRBJ2-7
v_gene: TRBV27

CDR3aa: ASSRTGDSTDTQY
j_gene: TRBJ2-3
v_gene: TRBV27

CDR3aa: SATGKEQY
j_gene: TRBJ2-7
v_gene: TRBV20-1

CDR3aa: SAPFSGTASYEQY
j_gene: TRBJ2-7
v_gene: TRBV20-1

CDR3aa: ASRIGVAGGQETQY
j_gene: TRBJ2-5
v_gene: TRBV7-2

CDR3aa: ASSLDRGLQPQH
j_gene: TRBJ1-5
v_gene: TRBV7-2

CDR3aa: ASSQERGMRGPGNTIY
j_gene: TRBJ1-3
v_gene: TRBV4-1

CDR3aa: SARDLAGGVYNEQF
j_gene: TRBJ2-1
v_gene: TRBV20-1

CDR3aa: ASSLTGGKLS
j_gene: TRBJ1-4
v_gene: TRBV27

CDR3aa: ASSFPTRLYGYT
j_gene: TRBJ1-2
v_gene: TRBV7-2

CDR3aa: ASSGTASTDTQY
j_gene: TRBJ2-3
v_gene: TRBV12-3/TRBV12-4

CDR3aa: AWVDSSRSYGYT
j_gene: TRBJ1-2
v_gene: TRBV30

CDR3aa: ASSGQGASLEAF
j_gene: TRBJ1-1
v_gene: TRBV6-1

CDR3aa: ASSRNSYNEQF
j_gene: TRBJ2-1
v_gene: TRBV19

CDR3aa: ASTFRPNSPLH
j_gene: TRBJ1-6
v_gene: TRBV19

CDR3aa: ASSFIGRVTGELF
j_gene: TRBJ2-2
v_gene: TRBV12-3/TRBV12-4

CDR3aa: ASSLSGASNQPQH
j_gene: TRBJ1-5
v_gene: TRBV7-2

CDR3aa: ASSLGLVHEQY
j_gene: TRBJ2-7
v_gene: TRBV7-2

CDR3aa: ASSIGTSGGAQETQY
j_gene: TRBJ2-5
v_gene: TRBV7-2

CDR3aa: ASSLAGTGVSPLH
j_gene: TRBJ1-6
v_gene: TRBV27